This TCR beta chain was recovered during a study of cytomegalovirus exposure and HLA in healthy donors. Study findings and constraints: Accurate HLA-A and HLA-B prediction from TCR beta sequences was reported for most subjects. There was a cluster of highly shared sequence variants that was likely a sequencing artifact. Previously analyzed data showed that most TCR beta V segments were productive at a frequency of about 87% or about 30%.

In the PCR, 60 Vbeta and 13 Jbeta primers were used. TCRdb's copy holds only in-frame clones and misses some; the assay was immunoSEQ multiplex PCR. The sample lists 75,000 to 90,000 clones, almost 80% occurring once. As to this clone: Its target is unknown.

Looked up from germline, CDR1 is MNHEY and CDR2 is SVGAGI. The CDR3 consists of 14 residues. V lost 0 bases to trimming and J lost 7 bases, with 10 bases between them. This TCR derives from a woman in her thirties or forties in good health and CMV-seropositive. Sequenced sample: PBMCs. This chain connects TRBV6-5 to TRBJ2-1; D gene unclear. CDR3 sequence: CASSYSFSLNEQFF. The DNA of the CDR3 is TGTGCCAGCAGTTACTCGTTTAGTTTGAATGAGCAGTTCTTC.